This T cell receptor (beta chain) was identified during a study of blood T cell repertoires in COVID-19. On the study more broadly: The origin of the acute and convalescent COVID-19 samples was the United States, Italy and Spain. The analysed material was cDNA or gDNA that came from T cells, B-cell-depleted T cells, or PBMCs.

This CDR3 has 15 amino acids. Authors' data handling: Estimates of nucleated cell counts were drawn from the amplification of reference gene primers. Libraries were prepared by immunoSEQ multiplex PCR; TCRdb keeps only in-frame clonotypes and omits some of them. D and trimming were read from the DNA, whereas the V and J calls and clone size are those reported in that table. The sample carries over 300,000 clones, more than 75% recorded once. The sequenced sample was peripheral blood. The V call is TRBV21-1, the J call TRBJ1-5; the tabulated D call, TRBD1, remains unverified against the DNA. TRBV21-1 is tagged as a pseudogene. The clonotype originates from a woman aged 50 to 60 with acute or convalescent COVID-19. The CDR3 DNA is TGTGCCAGCAGCAGGACAGGGGACTTGAATCAGCCCCAGCATTTT. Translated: CASSRTGDLNQPQHF.